The sequence of this T cell receptor (beta chain) was determined in a study of cytomegalovirus exposure and HLA in healthy donors. As for the study in general: As released early, the data held roughly 85 million unique TCRs from HLA-typed donors.

This clone came up a few times. Antigen: not known. General study results and limits: Three chains tied to CMV proved CMV antigen-specific in vitro. In a later analysis, DRB1 alleles had the most associated TCRs; HLA-C alleles the fewest. Later analysis suggested links between common viral pathogens and several top significant clusters.

Vbeta (60) and Jbeta (13) primers were used in the PCR. Assay used: immunoSEQ multiplex PCR; TCRdb lists only in-frame clones, some missing. The sample has about 190,000 clones, over 75% seen once. The sample consisted of PBMCs. The receptor was isolated from a man between 50 and 59 years old in good health and CMV-seronegative.

The CDR3 coding sequence is TGCGCCAGCACCCAAACAGAGAACACTGAAGCTTTCTTT. Residues: CASTQTENTEAFF. The rearrangement links TRBV5-1 to TRBJ1-1; D remains ambiguous. The CDR3 length is 13 residues. Per the germline V gene, CDR1 is SGHRS and CDR2 is YFSETQ. V lost 6 bases to trimming and J lost 1 base, with 10 bases between them.